This TCR beta chain was recorded in a study of blood T cell repertoires in COVID-19. Study information: T cells, B-cell-depleted T cells, or PBMCs supplied cDNA or gDNA.

The CDR3 is 19 amino acids. Germline V gene data show CDR1 as SGHNT and CDR2 as YENEEA. TCRdb's table, derived via immunoSEQ multiplex PCR, lists solely in-frame clones and lacks some. The table shows about 430,000 clones, with around 90% occurring only once. About this clone: One junction end does not reproduce the germline sequence, and a read error may be involved.

The origin of this receptor is a man aged 18 to 30 with COVID-19, enrolled during active disease. The sequencing sample was made of peripheral blood. J is TRBJ2-7 and V is TRBV11-3, with TRBD2 identical over 11 bases. CDR3 sequence reads: CASSLGIHWTSGRPYEQCF. CDR3 nucleotide sequence: TGTGCCAGCAGCTTAGGGATCCATTGGACTAGCGGGCGCCCCTACGAGCAGTGCTTC.